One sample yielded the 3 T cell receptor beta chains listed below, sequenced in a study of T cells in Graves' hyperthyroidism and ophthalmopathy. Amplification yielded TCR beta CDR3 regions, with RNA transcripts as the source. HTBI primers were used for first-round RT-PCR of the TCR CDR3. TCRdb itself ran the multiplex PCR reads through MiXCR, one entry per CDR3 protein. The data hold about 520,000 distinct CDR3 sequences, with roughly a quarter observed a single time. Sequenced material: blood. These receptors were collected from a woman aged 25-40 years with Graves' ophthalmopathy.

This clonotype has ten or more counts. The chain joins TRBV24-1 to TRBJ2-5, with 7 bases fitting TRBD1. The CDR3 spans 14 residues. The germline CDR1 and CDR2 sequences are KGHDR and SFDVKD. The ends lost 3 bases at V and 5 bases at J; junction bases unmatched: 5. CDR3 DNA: TGTGCCACCAGTGATGCGGACAGGATGGAGACCCAGTACTTC. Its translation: CATSDADRMETQYF.

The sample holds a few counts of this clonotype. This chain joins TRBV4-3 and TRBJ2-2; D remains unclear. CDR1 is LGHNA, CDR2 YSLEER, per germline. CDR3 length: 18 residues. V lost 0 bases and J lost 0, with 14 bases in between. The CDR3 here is CASSQDMGSSANTGELFF. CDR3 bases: TGCGCCAGCAGCCAAGATATGGGCAGCTCCGCGAACACCGGGGAGCTGTTTTTT.

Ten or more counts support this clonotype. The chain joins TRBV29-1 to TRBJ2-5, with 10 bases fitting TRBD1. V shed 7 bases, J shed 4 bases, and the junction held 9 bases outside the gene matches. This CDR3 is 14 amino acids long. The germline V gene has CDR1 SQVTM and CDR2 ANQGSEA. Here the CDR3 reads CSATGGLIRETQYF. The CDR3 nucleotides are TGCAGCGCGACAGGGGGCTTGATCCGAGAGACCCAGTACTTC. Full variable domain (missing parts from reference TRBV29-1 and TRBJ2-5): SAVISQKPSRDICQRGTSLTIQCQVDSQVTMMFWYRQQPGQSLTLIATANQGSEATYESGFVIDKFPISRPNLTFSTLTVSNMSPEDSSIYLCSATGGLIRETQYFGPGTRLLVL.